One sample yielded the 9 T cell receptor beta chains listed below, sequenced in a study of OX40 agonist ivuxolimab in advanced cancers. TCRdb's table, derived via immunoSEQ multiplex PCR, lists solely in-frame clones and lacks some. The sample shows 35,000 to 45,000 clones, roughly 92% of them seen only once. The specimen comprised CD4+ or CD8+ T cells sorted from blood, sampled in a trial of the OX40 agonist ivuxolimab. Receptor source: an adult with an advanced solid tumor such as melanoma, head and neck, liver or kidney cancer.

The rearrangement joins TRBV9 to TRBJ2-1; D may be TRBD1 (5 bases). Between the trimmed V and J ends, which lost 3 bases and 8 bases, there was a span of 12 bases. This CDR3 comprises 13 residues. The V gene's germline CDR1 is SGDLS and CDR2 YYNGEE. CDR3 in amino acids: CASSEDTAYEQFF. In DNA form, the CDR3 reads TGTGCCAGCAGCGAGGACACGGCCTATGAGCAGTTCTTC.

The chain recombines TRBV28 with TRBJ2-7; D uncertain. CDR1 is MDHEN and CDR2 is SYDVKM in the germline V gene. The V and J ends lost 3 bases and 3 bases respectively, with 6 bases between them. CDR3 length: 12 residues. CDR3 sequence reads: CASSFGDYEQYF. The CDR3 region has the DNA TGTGCCAGCAGTTTTGGGGACTACGAGCAGTACTTC.

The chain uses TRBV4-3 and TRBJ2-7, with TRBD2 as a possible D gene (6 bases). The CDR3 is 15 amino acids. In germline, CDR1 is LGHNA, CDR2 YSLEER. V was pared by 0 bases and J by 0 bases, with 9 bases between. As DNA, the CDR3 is TGCGCCAGCAGCCAAGACGGCGGGACCTCCTACGAGCAGTACTTC. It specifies CASSQDGGTSYEQYF.

The CDR3 spells CASSGEAGTGGNTIYF. DNA of the CDR3: TGCGCCAGCAGTGGGGAGGCAGGAACGGGTGGAAACACCATATATTTT. The rearrangement joins TRBV10-2 to TRBJ1-3; D is unresolved. The CDR3 loop spans 16 amino acids. V shed 4 bases and J shed 3 bases, with 16 bases lying between them. Germline V gene data show CDR1 as WSHSY and CDR2 as SAAADI.

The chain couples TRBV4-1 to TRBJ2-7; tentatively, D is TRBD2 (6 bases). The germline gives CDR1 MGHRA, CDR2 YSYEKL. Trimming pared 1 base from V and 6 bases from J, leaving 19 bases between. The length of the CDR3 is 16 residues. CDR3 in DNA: TGCGCCAGCAGCCAAGTCTTCAATGGGGCCGGGGGCGAGCAGTACTTC. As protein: CASSQVFNGAGGEQYF.

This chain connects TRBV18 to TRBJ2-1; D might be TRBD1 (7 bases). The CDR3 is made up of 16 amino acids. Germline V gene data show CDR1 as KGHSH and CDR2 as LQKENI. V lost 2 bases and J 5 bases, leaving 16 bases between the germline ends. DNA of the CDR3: TGTGCCAGCTCACCAATATCGCCAGGGGGGAACAATGAGCAGTTCTTC. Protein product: CASSPISPGGNNEQFF.

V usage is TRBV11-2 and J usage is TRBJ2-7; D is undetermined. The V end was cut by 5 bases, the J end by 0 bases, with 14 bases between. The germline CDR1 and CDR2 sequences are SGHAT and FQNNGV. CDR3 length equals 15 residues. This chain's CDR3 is CASSHTNWGSYEQYF. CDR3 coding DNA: TGTGCCAGCAGCCACACGAACTGGGGCTCCTACGAGCAGTACTTC. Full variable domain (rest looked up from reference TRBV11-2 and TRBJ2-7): EAGVAQSPRYKIIEKRQSVAFWCNPISGHATLYWYQQILGQGPKLLIQFQNNGVVDDSQLPKDRFSAERLKGVDSTLKIQPAKLEDSAVYLCASSHTNWGSYEQYFGPGTRLTVT.

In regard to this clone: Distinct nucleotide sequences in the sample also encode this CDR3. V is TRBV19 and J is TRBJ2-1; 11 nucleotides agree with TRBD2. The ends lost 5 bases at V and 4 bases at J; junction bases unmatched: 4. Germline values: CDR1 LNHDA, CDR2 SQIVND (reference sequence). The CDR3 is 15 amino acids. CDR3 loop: CASSPGTSGYNEQFF. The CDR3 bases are TGTGCCAGTAGTCCCGGGACTAGCGGTTACAATGAGCAGTTCTTC.

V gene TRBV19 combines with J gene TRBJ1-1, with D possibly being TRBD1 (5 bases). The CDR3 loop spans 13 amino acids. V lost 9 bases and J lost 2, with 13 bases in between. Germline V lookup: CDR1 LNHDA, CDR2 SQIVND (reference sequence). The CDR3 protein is CASYGTGNTEAFF. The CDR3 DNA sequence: TGTGCCAGCTACGGGACGGGAAACACTGAAGCTTTCTTT.